The clone carrying this T cell receptor beta chain was counted ten times or more. The antigen is undetermined. These data come from a study of cytomegalovirus exposure and HLA in healthy donors. The CDR3 extends over 14 amino acids. The V gene end was trimmed by 6 bases and the J gene end by 3 bases; junction bases not matched to a gene: 7. Per germline, CDR1 SGHRS and CDR2 YFSETQ. Findings and limits, study-wide: Apart from CMV serostatus, no immune exposure information was available.

Researchers ran the PCR with 60 Vbeta and 13 Jbeta primers. Original analysis: Unique TCR beta chains numbered around 80 million in a later analysis, with roughly 10 million shared. Measured with immunoSEQ multiplex PCR; TCRdb has only the in-frame clones, and not every one. V and J calls and clone size are given by that table; D and trimming were obtained from the DNA. In the table there are 150,000 to 200,000 clones, roughly 78% of which are singletons. Each donor was healthy, and each was a bone marrow donor. V usage is TRBV5-1 and J usage is TRBJ1-1, with 8 bases identical to TRBD1. The TCR was taken from a woman aged 45-65 years in good health and CMV-seropositive. The sequenced sample was PBMCs. Written as DNA, the CDR3 is TGCGCCAGCACAAAGGACAGGGTGGACACTGAAGCTTTCTTT. Encoded protein: CASTKDRVDTEAFF. Together with reference TRBV5-1 and TRBJ1-1, the CDR3 gives the full variable domain: KAGVTQTPRYLIKTRGQQVTLSCSPISGHRSVSWYQQTPGQGLQFLFEYFSETQRNKGNFPGRFSGRQFSNSRSEMNVSTLELGDSALYLCASTKDRVDTEAFFGQGTRLTVV.